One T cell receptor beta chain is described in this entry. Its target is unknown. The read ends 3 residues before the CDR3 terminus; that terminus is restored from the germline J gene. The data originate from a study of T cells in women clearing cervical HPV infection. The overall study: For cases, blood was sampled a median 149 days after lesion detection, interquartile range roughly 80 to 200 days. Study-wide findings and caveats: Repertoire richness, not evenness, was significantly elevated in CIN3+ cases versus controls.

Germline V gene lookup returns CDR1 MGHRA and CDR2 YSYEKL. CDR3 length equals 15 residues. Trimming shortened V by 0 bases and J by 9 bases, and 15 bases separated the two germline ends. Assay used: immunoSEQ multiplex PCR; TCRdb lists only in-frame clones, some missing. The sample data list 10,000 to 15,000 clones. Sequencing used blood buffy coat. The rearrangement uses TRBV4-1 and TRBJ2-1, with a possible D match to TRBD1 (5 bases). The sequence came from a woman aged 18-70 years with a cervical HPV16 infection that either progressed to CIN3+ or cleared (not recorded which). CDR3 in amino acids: CASSQDGVRQREQFF. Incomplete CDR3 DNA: TGCGCCAGCAGCCAAGATGGGGTTCGACAGCGTGAG.